This TCR beta chain was found in a study of blood T cells in healthy people across ages. There are a few counts of this clonotype. The germline CDR1 and CDR2 sequences are SQVTM and ANQGSEA. This CDR3 contains 14 residues. The V gene lost 2 bases and the J gene lost 1 base, with 10 bases spanning the gap. A second PCR of about 6 to 12 cycles used a sample-barcoded 5' primer and a J-beta primer mix. TCRdb passed the 5' RACE reads through MiXCR, listing each CDR3 protein once. The data show about 830,000 distinct CDR3 sequences, nearly 60% seen once. Each sample used at least 6.5 million PBMCs. The sequenced sample consisted of blood. The chain combines TRBV29-1 with TRBJ2-3; a possible D gene is TRBD2 (5 bases). The sequence came from a man aged 25 to 40 in good health. In DNA form, the CDR3 reads TGCAGCGTTGAACCCCTGAGGGGCACAGATACGCAGTATTTT. Amino acids: CSVEPLRGTDTQYF.